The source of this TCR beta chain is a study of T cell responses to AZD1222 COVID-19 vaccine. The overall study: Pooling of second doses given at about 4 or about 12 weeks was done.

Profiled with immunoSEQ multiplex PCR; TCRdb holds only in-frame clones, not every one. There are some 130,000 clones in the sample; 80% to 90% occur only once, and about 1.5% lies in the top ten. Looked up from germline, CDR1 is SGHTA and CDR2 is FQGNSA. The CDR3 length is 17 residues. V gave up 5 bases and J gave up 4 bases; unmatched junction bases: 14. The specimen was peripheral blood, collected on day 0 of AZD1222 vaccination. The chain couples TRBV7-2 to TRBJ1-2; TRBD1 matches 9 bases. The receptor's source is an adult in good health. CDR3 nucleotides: TGTGCCAGCAGCATCGGACAGGGGAAACAACCTATCTATGGCTACACCTTC. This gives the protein CASSIGQGKQPIYGYTF.